These 8 T cell receptor beta chains were sequenced from one sample in a study of cytomegalovirus exposure and HLA in healthy donors. PCR amplification relied on 60 Vbeta primers (plus 13 Jbeta primers). Data came from immunoSEQ multiplex PCR; TCRdb stores just in-frame clones and leaves some out. Counted here are over 150,000 clones, 80% occurring once; the ten biggest clones make up roughly 1.2%. Sequenced: PBMCs. The origin of the receptors is a woman aged 45-65 years in good health and CMV-seronegative.

Only a few counts were recorded for this clone. The chain carries TRBV12-5 and TRBJ2-5, with 11 bases that match TRBD2. Looked up from germline, CDR1 is LGHNT and CDR2 is FRNRAP. V lost 1 base and J lost 5; bases outside the gene matches: 9. This CDR3 has 17 amino acids. The CDR3 sequence is CASGLALRLAGRETQYF. Here the CDR3 DNA reads TGTGCTAGTGGTTTGGCTTTAAGACTAGCGGGACGGGAGACCCAGTACTTC.

CDR3 amino acids: CASSPAGGEQETQYF. DNA for the CDR3: TGTGCCAGCAGCCCCGCTGGGGGGGAACAAGAGACCCAGTACTTC. The rearrangement links TRBV6-4 to TRBJ2-5, with TRBD2 matching 7 bases. CDR1 is MRHNA, CDR2 SNTAGT, per germline. This CDR3 is built from 15 residues. V lost 6 bases to trimming and J lost 2 bases; unmatched junction nucleotides: 9.

This chain joins TRBV2 and TRBJ1-3, with 7 bases that match TRBD1. Germline assignment: CDR1 SNHLY and CDR2 FYNNEI. Trimming removed 5 bases from V and 2 bases from J; junction bases left unmatched: 9. This CDR3 is 16 amino acids long. The CDR3 nucleotides are TGTGCCAGCAGTCACTCCAAAGACAGGGCTGGAAACACCATATATTTT. Its protein is CASSHSKDRAGNTIYF.

J is TRBJ2-7 and V is TRBV7-9, with a weak D call TRBD1 (7 bases). The CDR3 runs to 17 residues. CDR1 and CDR2 (germline): SEHNR, FQNEAQ (reference sequence). V lost 1 base to trimming and J lost 2 bases, with 18 bases between them. The CDR3 DNA sequence: TGTGCCAGCAGCTTAGGGAGGGGACGACAGGGTACCTACGAGCAGTACTTC. It translates to CASSLGRGRQGTYEQYF.

The chain employs TRBV11-3 and TRBJ2-7, with 8 bases that match TRBD2. V was pared by 2 bases and J by 3 bases, with 3 bases of the junction left unmatched. The CDR3 totals 14 residues. The germline V gene encodes CDR1 SGHNT and CDR2 YENEEA. CDR3 sequence: CASSLLAGGYEQYF. CDR3 nucleotides: TGTGCCAGCAGCTTACTAGCGGGCGGCTACGAGCAGTACTTC.

The CDR3 sequence: CASSEHRVSEAFF. CDR3 in DNA: TGTGCCAGCAGTGAACACAGGGTCTCTGAAGCTTTCTTT. The chain recombines TRBV6-1 with TRBJ1-1, with D possibly TRBD1 on 6 matching bases. CDR1 and CDR2 (germline): MNHNS, SASEGT. The CDR3 is 13 amino acids. The V end was cut by 2 bases, the J end by 6 bases, with 10 bases between.

The chain recombines TRBV19 with TRBJ2-7; D is uncertain. Deletions cut 6 bases from V and 3 bases from J, with 9 bases between. This CDR3 is 12 amino acids long. Germline V gives CDR1 LNHDA, CDR2 SQIVND (reference sequence). The CDR3 DNA is TGTGCCAGTAGGTTCCCCCTCTACGAGCAGTACTTC. This gives the protein CASRFPLYEQYF.

Notes on this clone: The same CDR3 arises from other DNA sequences in this sample as well. The rearrangement uses TRBV4-3 and TRBJ1-6, with D perhaps TRBD1 (5 bases). This CDR3 is built from 13 residues. In germline, CDR1 is LGHNA, CDR2 YSLEER. Trimming removed 3 bases from V and 13 bases from J, with 13 bases in between. The CDR3: CASSQGPPIPLHF. In nucleotides, the CDR3 is TGCGCCAGCAGCCAGGGGCCACCTATCCCCCTCCACTTT.